This T cell receptor beta chain was sequenced in a study of beta chain features in type 1 diabetes. General observations from the study: Cells carrying high TCR expression could end up over-represented when cDNA is sequenced.

The CDR3 has 11 residues. V was clipped by 6 bases and J by 6 bases, with 7 bases between them. Germline V lookup: CDR1 MNHEY, CDR2 SVGAGI. A note on this clone: Its antigen is still unknown.

TCRB transcripts that were expressed got sequenced, as all of the isolated RNA had been reverse transcribed. It was found that naive, central memory and regulatory T cell samples averaged about 3.5 million reads. Sequencing was performed with immunoSEQ multiplex PCR; in TCRdb, only in-frame clones are kept and a portion is missing. The sample gives about 130,000 clones, 7% to 10% of which show up once; about 0.68% is in the top ten. V gene TRBV6-5 combines with J gene TRBJ2-3; D gene unclear. Source material: central memory CD4+ T cells from blood. The clonotype was recovered from a man between 18 and 29 years old in good health. The CDR3 spells CASRAVDTQYF. CDR3 bases: TGTGCCAGCAGGGCTGTCGATACGCAGTATTTT.